This is a list of T cell receptor beta chains from one sample in a study of blood T cell repertoires in COVID-19. Libraries were prepared by immunoSEQ multiplex PCR; TCRdb keeps only in-frame clonotypes and omits some of them. The table lists about 150,000 clones, roughly 82% of them singletons. Sequenced input: peripheral blood. The receptors originated from a woman in her 50s with acute or convalescent COVID-19. Both conserved end residues are part of each CDR3. A D gene is named only where the DNA matches it firmly. Clone size appears in some rows only: once, few, many, or a class for an expanded clone.

clone_size	v_call	j_call	d_call	cdr3_length	cdr3_nt	cdr3_aa
few	TRBV5-4	TRBJ2-7	TRBD2	15	TGTGCCAGCAGCTTTCTCGGGCGGGAGATGTACGAGCAGTACTTC	CASSFLGREMYEQYF
NA	TRBV7-2	TRBJ2-5	NA	15	TGTGCCAGCAGCTTACTCCCAGGGGGGAGAGAGACCCAGTACTTC	CASSLLPGGRETQYF
NA	TRBV3-1/TRBV3-2	TRBJ2-5	NA	14	TGTGCCAGCAGCAAGGTATTTAGCCGGGAGACCCAGTACTTC	CASSKVFSRETQYF
NA	TRBV6-4	TRBJ2-3	NA	15	TGTGCCAGCAGTCCGGGACGGAGGGTGCCGAATACGCAGTATTTT	CASSPGRRVPNTQYF
NA	TRBV19	TRBJ2-1	TRBD2	14	TGTGCCAGTATATCCGTTAGCGGGAGCGATGAGCAGTTCTTC	CASISVSGSDEQFF
NA	TRBV21-1	TRBJ2-7	NA	15	TGTGCCAGCAGCAAAGCCCTGACAGGGTTGTACGAGCAGTACTTC	CASSKALTGLYEQYF
once	TRBV19	TRBJ1-6	NA	15	TGTGCCAGTAGTGTTGAGATAGGACTTGATTCACCCCTCCACTTT	CASSVEIGLDSPLHF
NA	TRBV9	TRBJ2-5	NA	15	TGTGCCAGCAGCTCAGCCGCGGGGCAAAAAGAGACCCAGTACTTC	CASSSAAGQKETQYF
NA	TRBV28	TRBJ2-6	NA	14	TGTGCCACCCAAAGGGGTTCTGGGGCCAACGTCCTGACTTTC	CATQRGSGANVLTF
NA	TRBV12-3/TRBV12-4	TRBJ1-2	NA	13	TGTGCCAGCAGTGCCTTGGACACCTATGGCTACACCTTC	CASSALDTYGYTF
once	TRBV5-1	TRBJ2-6	TRBD1	20	TGCGCCAGCAGCTCTTATCAGGGGACAGGCCTTAACTCTGGGGCCAACGTCCTGACTTTC	CASSSYQGTGLNSGANVLTF
NA	TRBV11-3	TRBJ2-7	NA	17	TGTGCCAGCAGCTTAGAAGGGCTGAACAGGGTAAACTACGAGCAGTACTTC	CASSLEGLNRVNYEQYF
once	TRBV7-2	TRBJ2-7	TRBD1	12	TGTGCCAGCAGCAGACAGGGGTACGAGCAGTACTTC	CASSRQGYEQYF
NA	TRBV2	TRBJ1-4	NA	16	TGTGCCAGCAGTGAACGGGGGGGGTCTGCTAATGAAAAACTGTTTTTT	CASSERGGSANEKLFF